The sample holds one count of the clone carrying this TCR beta chain. Antigen specificity is unknown. This record belongs to a study of cytomegalovirus exposure and HLA in healthy donors. The donors were members of the validation cohort, which comprised about 120 subjects and was separate from the first cohort of 670 or so subjects. The CDR3 runs to 15 residues. CDR1 SGHRS and CDR2 YFSETQ come from the germline V gene. V lost 3 bases, J lost 2 bases, and 6 bases stayed unmatched. Only in-frame clones appear in the TCRdb table, and some are missing; sequencing was by immunoSEQ multiplex PCR. The sample includes some 170,000 clones, 95% to 97% of them seen just once. Notes on the study in general: Specificity of a few CMV-associated chains for CMV antigens was verified in vitro. Many donors carried some public TCRs, although rarity characterized most TCR sequences. Subsequent analysis revealed that first-cohort TCR clusters tended to co-occur in the approximately 120 validation repertoires.

The sample was PBMCs. The TCR was taken from a woman younger than 35 in good health and CMV-seronegative. The V and J genes are TRBV5-1 and TRBJ2-3; the match to TRBD1 covers 7 bases. Here the CDR3 DNA reads TGCGCCAGCAGCTGGGGAGACAGGGACACAGATACGCAGTATTTT. This codes for CASSWGDRDTDTQYF.